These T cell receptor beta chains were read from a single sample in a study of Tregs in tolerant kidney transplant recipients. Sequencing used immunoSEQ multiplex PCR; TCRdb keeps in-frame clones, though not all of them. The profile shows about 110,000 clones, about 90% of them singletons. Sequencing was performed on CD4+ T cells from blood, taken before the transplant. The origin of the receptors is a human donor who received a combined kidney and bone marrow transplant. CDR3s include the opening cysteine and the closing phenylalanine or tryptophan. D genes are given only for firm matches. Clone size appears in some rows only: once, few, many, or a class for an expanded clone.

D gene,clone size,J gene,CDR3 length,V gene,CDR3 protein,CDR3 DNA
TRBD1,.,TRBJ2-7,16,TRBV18,CASSPTTPNDRVGQYF,TGTGCCAGCTCACCAACGACCCCAAACGACAGGGTGGGGCAGTACTTC
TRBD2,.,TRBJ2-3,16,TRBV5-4,CASSAGLAGDTDTQYF,TGTGCCAGCAGCGCCGGACTAGCGGGGGACACAGATACGCAGTATTTT
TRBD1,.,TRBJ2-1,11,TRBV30,CAWTGGNEQFF,TGTGCCTGGACAGGGGGCAATGAGCAGTTCTTC
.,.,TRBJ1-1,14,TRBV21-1,CASSKEPPNTEAFF,TGTGCCAGCAGCAAAGAGCCCCCGAACACTGAAGCTTTCTTT
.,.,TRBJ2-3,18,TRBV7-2,CASSLGRWAAPSTDTQYF,TGTGCCAGCAGCTTAGGACGGTGGGCCGCCCCTAGCACAGATACGCAGTATTTT
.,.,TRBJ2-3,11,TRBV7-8,CASRRPDTQYF,TGTGCCAGCAGGAGGCCAGATACGCAGTATTTT
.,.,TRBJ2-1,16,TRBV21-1,CASSKVRAGTYNEQFF,TGTGCCAGCAGCAAAGTAAGAGCGGGAACCTACAATGAGCAGTTCTTC
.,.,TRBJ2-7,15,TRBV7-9,CASSPLTGSTYEQYF,TGTGCCAGCAGCCCCTTGACAGGTTCAACCTACGAGCAGTACTTC
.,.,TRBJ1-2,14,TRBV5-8,CASTLGGQNYGYTF,TGTGCCAGCACCCTCGGCGGACAGAACTATGGCTACACCTTC
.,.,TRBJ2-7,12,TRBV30,CAWSTGFYEQYF,TGTGCCTGGAGTACGGGTTTCTACGAGCAGTACTTC
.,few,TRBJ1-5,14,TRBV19,CASTIGQGGQPQHF,TGTGCCAGTACTATCGGGCAGGGTGGTCAGCCCCAGCATTTT
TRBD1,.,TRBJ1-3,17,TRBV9,CASSALTGARSGNTIYF,TGTGCCAGCAGCGCGTTGACAGGGGCCCGCTCTGGAAACACCATATATTTT
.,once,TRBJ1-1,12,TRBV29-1,CSVLRGNTEAFF,TGCAGCGTTCTGCGGGGAAACACTGAAGCTTTCTTT
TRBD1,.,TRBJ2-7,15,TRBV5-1,CASSLAPGQGGEQYF,TGCGCCAGCAGCTTGGCTCCTGGACAGGGGGGGGAGCAGTACTTC
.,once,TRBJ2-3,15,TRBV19,CASSTSGASTDTQYF,TGTGCCAGTAGTACCTCAGGGGCTAGCACAGATACGCAGTATTTT
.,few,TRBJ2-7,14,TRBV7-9,CASSPTVASYEQYF,TGTGCCAGCAGCCCGACAGTTGCTTCCTACGAGCAGTACTTC
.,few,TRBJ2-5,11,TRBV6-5,CASRTQETQYF,TGTGCCAGCAGAACTCAAGAGACCCAGTACTTC
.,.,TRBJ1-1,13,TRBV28,CASSFPQNTEAFF,TGTGCCAGCAGTTTCCCACAGAACACTGAAGCTTTCTTT
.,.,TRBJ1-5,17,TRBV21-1,CASSKAVGGGRNQPQHF,TGTGCCAGCAGCAAAGCGGTTGGAGGGGGCCGTAATCAGCCCCAGCATTTT
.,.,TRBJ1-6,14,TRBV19,CASSERQGNSPLHF,TGTGCCAGTAGTGAGAGGCAGGGAAACTCACCCCTCCACTTT
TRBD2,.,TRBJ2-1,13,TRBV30,CAGTSGRLNEQFF,TGTGCCGGAACTAGCGGGAGACTCAATGAGCAGTTCTTC
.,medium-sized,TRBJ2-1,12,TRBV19,CASSMGRSEQFF,TGTGCCAGTAGTATGGGTAGGAGTGAGCAGTTCTTC
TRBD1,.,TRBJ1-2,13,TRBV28,CASSETGGGGYTF,TGTGCCAGCAGCGAGACAGGGGGAGGTGGCTACACCTTC
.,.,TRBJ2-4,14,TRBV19,CASHDRGDTDIQYF,TGTGCCAGCCACGACAGAGGAGATACGGACATTCAGTACTTC
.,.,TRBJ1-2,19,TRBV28,CASSPDGWGGRPSNYGYTF,TGTGCCAGCAGTCCTGATGGGTGGGGGGGCCGCCCTTCTAACTATGGCTACACCTTC
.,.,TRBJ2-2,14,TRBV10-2,CASRSEVPTGELFF,TGCGCCAGCAGGTCGGAGGTACCTACCGGGGAGCTGTTTTTT
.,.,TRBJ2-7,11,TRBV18,CASSPSGEQYF,TGTGCCAGCTCACCATCGGGAGAGCAGTACTTC
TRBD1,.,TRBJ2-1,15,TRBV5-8,CASSSGTGAYNEQFF,TGTGCCAGCAGTTCCGGGACAGGGGCCTACAATGAGCAGTTCTTC
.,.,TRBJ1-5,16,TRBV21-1,CASSNPTSDSHQPQHF,TGTGCCAGCAGCAACCCAACCTCCGACAGTCACCAGCCCCAGCATTTT
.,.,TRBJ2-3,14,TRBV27,CASSLSRNTDTQYF,TGTGCCAGCAGTTTATCGCGTAACACAGATACGCAGTATTTT
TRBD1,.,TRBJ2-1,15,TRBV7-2,CASSAGTVRLNEQFF,TGTGCCAGCAGCGCCGGGACAGTCAGACTCAATGAGCAGTTCTTC
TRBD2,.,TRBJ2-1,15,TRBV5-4,CASSHPSGGANEQFF,TGTGCCAGCAGCCACCCTAGCGGGGGGGCCAATGAGCAGTTCTTC
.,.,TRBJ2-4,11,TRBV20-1,CSARELTVQYF,TGCAGTGCTAGAGAGTTGACTGTTCAGTACTTC
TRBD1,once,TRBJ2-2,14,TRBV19,CATLQQGDTGELFF,TGTGCCACTCTCCAACAGGGGGACACCGGGGAGCTGTTTTTT
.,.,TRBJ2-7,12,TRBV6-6,CASNQGQGWRYF,TGTGCCAGCAACCAGGGGCAAGGGTGGAGGTACTTC
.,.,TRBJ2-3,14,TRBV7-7,CASSLGGLEDTQYF,TGTGCCAGCAGCTTAGGGGGCCTCGAAGATACGCAGTATTTT
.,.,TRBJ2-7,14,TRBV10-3,CAISTRQDNYEQYF,TGTGCCATCAGTACACGGCAGGACAACTACGAGCAGTACTTC